This T cell receptor (beta chain) stems from a study of CD8 T cells in Susac syndrome. The authors sequenced TCR beta from blood CD8+ and CD4+ T cells. Both CD4+ and CD8+ T cells were negatively isolated, and TEMRA cells underwent FACS enrichment. J lost 4 bases, V lost 5 bases, and 20 bases had no gene match. Germline lookup yields CDR1 DFQATT and CDR2 SNEGSKA (reference sequence). The CDR3 runs to 19 residues. Random hexamers were used to reverse transcribe the RNA input (about 0.45 to 1 ug). The amplification used immunoSEQ multiplex PCR on TCR beta CDR3; it spanned 54 Vbeta and 13 Jbeta. TCRdb recomputed calls from the immunoSEQ multiplex PCR reads with MiXCR, one row per CDR3 protein. Of about 150,000 distinct CDR3 sequences listed, about 91% are singletons.

The source is a human donor in good health. The sequenced material came from CD4+ T cells from PBMCs. This chain uses TRBV20-1 with TRBJ2-1; 10 nucleotides match TRBD2. In DNA form, the CDR3 reads TGCAGTGCTCGAAGCCTAGCGGGGGCCGCTCCCCCCGTATACAATGAGCAGTTCTTC. This codes for CSARSLAGAAPPVYNEQFF.